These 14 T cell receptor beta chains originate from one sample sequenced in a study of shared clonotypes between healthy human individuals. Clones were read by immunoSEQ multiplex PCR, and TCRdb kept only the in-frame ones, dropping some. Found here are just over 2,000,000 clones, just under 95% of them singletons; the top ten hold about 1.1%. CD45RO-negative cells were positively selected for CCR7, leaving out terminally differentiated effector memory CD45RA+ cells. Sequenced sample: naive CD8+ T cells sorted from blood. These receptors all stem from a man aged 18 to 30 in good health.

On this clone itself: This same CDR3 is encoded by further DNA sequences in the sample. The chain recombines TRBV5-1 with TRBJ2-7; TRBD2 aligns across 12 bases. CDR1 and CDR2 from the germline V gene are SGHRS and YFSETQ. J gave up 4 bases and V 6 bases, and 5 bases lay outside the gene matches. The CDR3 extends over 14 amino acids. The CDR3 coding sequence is TGCGCCAGCACCTGGACTAGCGGGGATTACGAGCAGTACTTC. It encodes CASTWTSGDYEQYF.

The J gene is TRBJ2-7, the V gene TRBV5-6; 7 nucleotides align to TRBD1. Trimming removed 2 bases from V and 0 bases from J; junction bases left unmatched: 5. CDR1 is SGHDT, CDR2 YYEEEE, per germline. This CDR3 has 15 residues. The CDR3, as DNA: TGTGCCAGCAGCTTCGGGACAGTCCTCTCCTACGAGCAGTACTTC. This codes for CASSFGTVLSYEQYF.

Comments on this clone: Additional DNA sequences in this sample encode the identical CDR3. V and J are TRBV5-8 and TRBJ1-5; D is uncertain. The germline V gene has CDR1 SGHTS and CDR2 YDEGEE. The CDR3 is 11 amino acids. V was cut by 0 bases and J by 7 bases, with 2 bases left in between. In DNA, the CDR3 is TGTGCCAGCAGCTTGGGGCAGCCCCAGCATTTT. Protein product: CASSLGQPQHF. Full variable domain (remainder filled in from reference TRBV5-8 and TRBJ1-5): EAGVTQSPTHLIKTRGQQATLRCSPISGHTSVYWYQQALGLGLQFLLWYDEGEERNRGNFPPRFSGRQFPNYSSELNVNALELEDSALYLCASSLGQPQHFGDGTRLSIL.

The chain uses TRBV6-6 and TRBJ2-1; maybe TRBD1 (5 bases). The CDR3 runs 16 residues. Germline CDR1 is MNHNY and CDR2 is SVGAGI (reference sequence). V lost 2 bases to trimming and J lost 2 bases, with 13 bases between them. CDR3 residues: CASSYVQGMAYNEQFF. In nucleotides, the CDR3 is TGTGCCAGCAGTTACGTGCAGGGCATGGCCTACAATGAGCAGTTCTTC.

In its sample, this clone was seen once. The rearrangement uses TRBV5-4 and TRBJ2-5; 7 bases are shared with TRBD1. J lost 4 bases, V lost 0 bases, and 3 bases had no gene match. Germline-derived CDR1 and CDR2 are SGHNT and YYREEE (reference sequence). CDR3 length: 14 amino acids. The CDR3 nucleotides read TGTGCCAGCAGCTTGGACACAGGGGTAGAGACCCAGTACTTC. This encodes CASSLDTGVETQYF.

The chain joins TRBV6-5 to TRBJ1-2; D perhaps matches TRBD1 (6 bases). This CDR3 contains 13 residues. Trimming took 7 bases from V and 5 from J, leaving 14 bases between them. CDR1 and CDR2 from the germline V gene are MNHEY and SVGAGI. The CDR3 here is CASTSGAEYGYTF. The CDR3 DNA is TGTGCCAGCACCTCAGGGGCGGAGTATGGCTACACCTTC.

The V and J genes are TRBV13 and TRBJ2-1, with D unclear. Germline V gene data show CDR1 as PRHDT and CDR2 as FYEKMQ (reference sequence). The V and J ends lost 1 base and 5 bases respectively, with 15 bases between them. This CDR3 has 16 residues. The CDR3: CASSLVGWAGHNEQFF. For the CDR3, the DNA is TGTGCCAGCAGCTTAGTGGGATGGGCAGGTCACAATGAGCAGTTCTTC. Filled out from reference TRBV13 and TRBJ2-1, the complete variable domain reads AAGVIQSPRHLIKEKRETATLKCYPIPRHDTVYWYQQGPGQDPQFLISFYEKMQSDKGSIPDRFSAQQFSDYHSELNMSSLELGDSALYFCASSLVGWAGHNEQFFGPGTRLTVL.

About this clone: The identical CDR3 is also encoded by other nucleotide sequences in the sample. CDR3 loop: CASSSGPYEQYF. CDR3 nucleotide sequence: TGTGCCAGCAGCTCAGGACCCTACGAGCAGTACTTC. This chain uses TRBV5-6 with TRBJ2-7; D not certain. The CDR3 length is 12 residues. V was clipped by 3 bases and J by 2 bases, with 6 bases between them. Germline V gives CDR1 SGHDT, CDR2 YYEEEE.

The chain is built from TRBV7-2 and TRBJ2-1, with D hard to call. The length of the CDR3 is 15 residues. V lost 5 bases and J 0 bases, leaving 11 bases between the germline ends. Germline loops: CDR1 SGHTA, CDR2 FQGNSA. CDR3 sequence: CASSPDTSSYNEQFF. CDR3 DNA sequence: TGTGCCAGCAGCCCCGACACGAGCTCCTACAATGAGCAGTTCTTC.

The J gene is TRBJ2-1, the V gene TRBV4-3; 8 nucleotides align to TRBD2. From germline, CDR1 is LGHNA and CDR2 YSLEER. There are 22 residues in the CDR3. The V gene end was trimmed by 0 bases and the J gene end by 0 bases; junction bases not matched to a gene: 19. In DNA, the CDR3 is TGCGCCAGCAGCCAAGACCTACTGGAGCGGGAGTGGGGGTTGGTCTCCTACAATGAGCAGTTCTTC. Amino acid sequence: CASSQDLLEREWGLVSYNEQFF.

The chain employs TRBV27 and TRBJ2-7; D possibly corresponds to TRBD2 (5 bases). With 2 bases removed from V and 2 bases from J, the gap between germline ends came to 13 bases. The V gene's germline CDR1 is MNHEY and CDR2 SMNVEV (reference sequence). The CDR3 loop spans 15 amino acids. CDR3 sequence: CASSLQVGSTYEQYF. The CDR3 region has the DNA TGTGCCAGCAGTTTACAGGTAGGGAGTACCTACGAGCAGTACTTC.

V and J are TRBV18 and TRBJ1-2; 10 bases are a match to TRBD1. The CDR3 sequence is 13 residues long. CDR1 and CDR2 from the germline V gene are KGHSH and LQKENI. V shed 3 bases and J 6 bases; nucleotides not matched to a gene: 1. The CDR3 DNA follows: TGTGCCAGCTCACCGGACAGGGGGGATGGCTACACCTTC. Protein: CASSPDRGDGYTF.

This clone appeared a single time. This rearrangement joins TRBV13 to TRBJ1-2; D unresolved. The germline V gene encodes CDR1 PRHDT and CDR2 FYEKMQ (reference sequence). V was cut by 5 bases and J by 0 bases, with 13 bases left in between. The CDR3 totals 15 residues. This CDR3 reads CASSASGAANYGYTF. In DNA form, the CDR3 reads TGTGCCAGCAGCGCGTCGGGTGCCGCTAACTATGGCTACACCTTC.

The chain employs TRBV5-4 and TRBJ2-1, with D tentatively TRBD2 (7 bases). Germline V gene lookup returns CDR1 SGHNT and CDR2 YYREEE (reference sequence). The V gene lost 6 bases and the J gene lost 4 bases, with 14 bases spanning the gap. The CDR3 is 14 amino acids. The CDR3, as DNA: TGTGCCAGCAACATAGGGGGGGTTTACAATGAGCAGTTCTTC. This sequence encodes CASNIGGVYNEQFF.